Listed below are T cell receptor beta chains from one sample, sequenced in a study of blood T cells in healthy people across ages. TCRdb passed the 5' RACE reads through MiXCR, listing each CDR3 protein once. Of some 370,000 distinct CDR3 sequences in the sample, 50% to 60% are singletons; the top ten hold around 53%. Material: blood. These receptor sequences come from a man between 60 and 70 years old in good health. Both conserved end residues are part of each CDR3. Each record gives: J gene, clone size, V gene, D gene, CDR3 DNA, CDR3 protein. D genes are given only for firm matches. Size is omitted from some rows. Given values are once, few, many or a class for expanded clones.

>TRBJ2-5|NA|TRBV5-1|NA
TGCGCCAGCAGCGGACAGAGACTCCAAGAGACCCAGTACTTC
CASSGQRLQETQYF
>TRBJ2-7|NA|TRBV6-1|NA
TGTGCCGCCGCCGAACCCTACGAGCAGTACTTC
CAAAEPYEQYF
>TRBJ2-7|NA|TRBV4-1|TRBD2
TGCGCCAGCAGCCAAGAAAGGGTGGTACGAGCGGGAGTATACGAGCAGTACTTC
CASSQERVVRAGVYEQYF
>TRBJ2-4|NA|TRBV18|TRBD2
TGTGCCAGCTCACCCCCAGCGGGGGCCAAAAACATTCAGTACTTC
CASSPPAGAKNIQYF
>TRBJ2-3|few|TRBV20-1|NA
TGCAGTGCGCCGGGGGACCTATACACAGATACGCAGTATTTT
CSAPGDLYTDTQYF
>TRBJ2-7|NA|TRBV25-1|NA
TGTGCCAGCAGAGGGGGAGGGGCAAGCTCCTACGAGCAGTACTTC
CASRGGGASSYEQYF
>TRBJ2-1|NA|TRBV18|NA
TGTGCCAGCTCACCCAATCAGGGCTACAATGAGCAGTTCTTC
CASSPNQGYNEQFF
>TRBJ2-4|few|TRBV3-1|NA
TGTGCCAGCAGCCAAGGGGACTCCAAGCTGTACTTC
CASSQGDSKLYF
>TRBJ1-2|NA|TRBV25-1|TRBD1
TGTGCCAGCAGTGATACGAGACAGGGACTCCATGGCTACACCTTC
CASSDTRQGLHGYTF
>TRBJ2-7|NA|TRBV6-5|NA
TGTGCCAGCAGTAGCCCCAGGGTGGGACTCTACGAGCAGTACTTC
CASSSPRVGLYEQYF
>TRBJ2-1|NA|TRBV5-1|NA
TGCGCCAGCAACCCTAGCGAGATCTACAATGAGCAGTTCTTC
CASNPSEIYNEQFF
>TRBJ2-7|NA|TRBV20-1|TRBD1
TGCAGTGCTCTGACAGGGGGGGTCTCCTACGAGCAGTACTTC
CSALTGGVSYEQYF
>TRBJ1-5|NA|TRBV15|NA
TGTGCCACCAGCAGAGGAGGGCTTACTAGCAATCAGCCCCAGCATTTT
CATSRGGLTSNQPQHF
>TRBJ2-1|few|TRBV5-6|NA
TGTGCCAGCAGCTCGAGCCGGTGGGGAAATGAGCAGTTCTTC
CASSSSRWGNEQFF
>TRBJ2-3|NA|TRBV3-1|NA
TGTGCCAGCAGCCAATCAGGGACTAGCACAGATACGCAGTATTTT
CASSQSGTSTDTQYF
>TRBJ2-7|NA|TRBV7-9|TRBD2
TGTGCCAGCAGCTCCCGGGCTAGCGGGAGCTACGAGCAGTACTTC
CASSSRASGSYEQYF
>TRBJ2-5|NA|TRBV30|NA
TGTGCCCGCGGGGAAGGCCCGGGGGAGCAGTACTTC
CARGEGPGEQYF
>TRBJ2-1|few|TRBV28|NA
TGTGCCAGCCCCCCTCGCGGGGCGTTGGGCAATGAGCAGTTCTTC
CASPPRGALGNEQFF
>TRBJ1-1|NA|TRBV20-1|TRBD1
TGCAGTGCACTGGGACAGGGGCAGAGAACCACTGAAGCTTTCTTT
CSALGQGQRTTEAFF
>TRBJ2-7|NA|TRBV6-5|NA
TGTGCCAGCAGTTACGGGCCGCTTAACTACGAGCAGTACTTC
CASSYGPLNYEQYF
>TRBJ2-3|NA|TRBV11-2|TRBD1
TGTGCCAGCAGCCAGACAGGGGGCGGAACAGATACGCAGTATTTT
CASSQTGGGTDTQYF
>TRBJ2-3|NA|TRBV20-1|TRBD1
TGCAGTGCCAGTAGTGAACAGGGGAATGTGATGCAGGCAGATACGCAGTATTTT
CSASSEQGNVMQADTQYF
>TRBJ2-5|NA|TRBV24-1|NA
TGTGCCACCAGTGAGATGACAGGAGAGCTCCAAGAGACCCAGTACTTC
CATSEMTGELQETQYF
>TRBJ2-5|few|TRBV29-1|NA
TGCAGCGTTCCGGACAGTCGTGGAGAGACCCAGTACTTC
CSVPDSRGETQYF
>TRBJ2-1|few|TRBV9|NA
TGTGCCAGCAGCGTAGTACAGGGGGAGGGTGAGCAGTTCTTC
CASSVVQGEGEQFF
>TRBJ2-7|few|TRBV20-1|NA
TGCAGTGCTAGGGGGTGGGGGGATTCCTACGAGCAGTACTTC
CSARGWGDSYEQYF
>TRBJ2-7|NA|TRBV11-2|NA
TGTGCCAGCAGCTCCGGGCGGTTGACAGTCTCCTACGAGCAGTACTTC
CASSSGRLTVSYEQYF
>TRBJ2-1|NA|TRBV29-1|NA
TGCAGCGTTGAACGCGAGAGCTCCTACAATGAGCAGTTCTTC
CSVERESSYNEQFF
>TRBJ2-7|NA|TRBV21-1|NA
TGTGCCAGCAGCCAGCGGGTAGCGGGGCGAAACTCCTACGAGCAGTACTTC
CASSQRVAGRNSYEQYF
>TRBJ1-1|NA|TRBV7-9|NA
TGTGCCAGCAGCCAACTGAGACAGAGAACAGGACCTGAAGCTTTCTTT
CASSQLRQRTGPEAFF
>TRBJ2-3|NA|TRBV28|NA
TGTGCCAGCAGCCAGCCCGAGGGGTCAGATACGCAGTATTTT
CASSQPEGSDTQYF
>TRBJ2-3|few|TRBV12-3/TRBV12-4|NA
TGTGCCAGCGAGACTGGGCCCAAGGACGGATGTTGGACAGATACGCAGTATTTT
CASETGPKDGCWTDTQYF
>TRBJ2-7|NA|TRBV29-1|TRBD2
TGCAGCGTTGGGGTTGGGGGGGGCTACGAGCAGTACTTC
CSVGVGGGYEQYF
>TRBJ2-1|NA|TRBV5-4|TRBD2
TGTGCCAGCAGCTTGCCTAGCGGGAACAATGAGCAGTTCTTC
CASSLPSGNNEQFF
>TRBJ2-2|NA|TRBV14|NA
TGTGCCAGCAGCCCCCGGGGAGCGAGCGCCGGGGAGCTGTTTTTT
CASSPRGASAGELFF
>TRBJ2-2|NA|TRBV24-1|TRBD1
TGTGCCACCAGTGACCCCGGGACAGAGGGAGTCGTCGGGGAGCTGTTTTTT
CATSDPGTEGVVGELFF
>TRBJ1-5|few|TRBV20-1|NA
TGCAGTGCTAGAGATCGAGGGACGGCCGGCCAGCCCCAGCATTTT
CSARDRGTAGQPQHF
>TRBJ2-7|few|TRBV3-1|NA
TGTGCCAGCAGCCAAGATCTTGCCTACGAGCAGTACTTC
CASSQDLAYEQYF
>TRBJ2-5|NA|TRBV4-1|NA
TGCGCCAGCAGCCAAGAGGGACTCCGAGGTGGGACCCAGTACTTC
CASSQEGLRGGTQYF
>TRBJ2-2|NA|TRBV15|TRBD1
TGTGCCACCAGCAGAGTACACTTTTCGGGACAGATGAACACCGGGGAGCTGTTTTTT
CATSRVHFSGQMNTGELFF
>TRBJ2-5|NA|TRBV15|NA
TGTGCCACCAGCAGAGATCGGGCAGGAGAGACCCAGTACTTC
CATSRDRAGETQYF
>TRBJ2-1|few|TRBV6-2/TRBV6-3|NA
TGTGCCAGCAGTTACCAGGGAGGGGGATTGAGCTCCTACAATGAGCAGTTCTTC
CASSYQGGGLSSYNEQFF
>TRBJ2-7|NA|TRBV2|NA
TGTGCCAGCAGTGAGATCGAAGGGGACGAGCAGTACTTC
CASSEIEGDEQYF
>TRBJ2-7|NA|TRBV12-3/TRBV12-4|NA
TGTGCCAGCAGTTTTCTATTTCGGACCGGCAGGAGTTACGAGCAGTACTTC
CASSFLFRTGRSYEQYF
>TRBJ1-1|NA|TRBV7-2|NA
TGTGCCAGCAGCTTGGACAATCGGAACACTGAAGCTTTCTTT
CASSLDNRNTEAFF
>TRBJ2-7|NA|TRBV6-4|NA
TGTGCCAGCAGTGACTCGATCGGGTCCCTTAGCTCCTACGAGCAGTACTTC
CASSDSIGSLSSYEQYF
>TRBJ1-2|NA|TRBV30|NA
TGTGCCCAGGGTGGCGACAGCTATGGCTACACCTTC
CAQGGDSYGYTF
>TRBJ1-1|NA|TRBV5-5|NA
TGTGCCAGCAGCTTGGCTCGGGGGCCGAACACTGAAGCTTTCTTT
CASSLARGPNTEAFF
>TRBJ2-4|few|TRBV20-1|NA
TGCAGTGCTAGAGTAATGGGGGCTGAAAACATTCAGTACTTC
CSARVMGAENIQYF
>TRBJ2-5|NA|TRBV20-1|NA
TGCAGTGCTAGAGACAGGGGCCGTGGGGAGACCCAGTACTTC
CSARDRGRGETQYF
>TRBJ2-1|NA|TRBV5-4|TRBD2
TGTGCCGGCAGCTCAGGACTAGCGGTCTCCTACAATGAGCAGTTCTTC
CAGSSGLAVSYNEQFF
>TRBJ2-5|NA|TRBV7-3|NA
TGTGCCAGCAGCTTAAACCAGGAAGAGACCCAGTACTTC
CASSLNQEETQYF
>TRBJ1-2|NA|TRBV4-3|NA
TGCGCCAGCAGCCCAGGCCGGGGATATGGCTACACCTTC
CASSPGRGYGYTF
>TRBJ2-5|NA|TRBV29-1|NA
TGCAGCGTTCGGTCAGACCAAGAGACCCAGTACTTC
CSVRSDQETQYF
>TRBJ2-5|NA|TRBV20-1|NA
TGCAGTGCCCGGTCTGGTCGGGGGACCTCCGGGAAGACCCAGTACTTC
CSARSGRGTSGKTQYF
>TRBJ2-7|NA|TRBV29-1|TRBD1
TGCAGCGTTCGGACCGGGACAGGATACGAGCAGTACTTC
CSVRTGTGYEQYF